The 7 T cell receptor beta chains in this list originate from one sample, sequenced in a study of T cell responses to AZD1222 COVID-19 vaccine (dated by TCRdb to the early 2020s). The library relied on the immunoSEQ multiplex PCR assay. Drawn from immuneACCESS, this table holds only the in-frame rearrangements with V and J called that TCRdb kept. Clones are partly lost; checked studies trace under half to an unresolved V gene and leave the rest unexplained. The sample table records 150,000 to 200,000 clones; about 90% of these occur just once. Approximately 6.2% of the sample comes from the top ten. The meaning of the sample's time point label: about 28 days (+/-7) after the second vaccine dose. The specimen comprised peripheral blood, sampled 28 days after the second AZD1222 dose. The receptor source for this set is an adult who received the AZD1222 COVID-19 vaccine.

The chain uses TRBV24-1 and TRBJ1-5; no clear D. V shed 3 bases and J shed 4 bases, with 9 bases lying between them. This CDR3 has 14 amino acids. CDR1 is KGHDR, CDR2 SFDVKD, per germline. The CDR3 DNA reads as TGTGCCACCAGTGATCAAACCGGTAATCAGCCCCAGCATTTT. This codes for CATSDQTGNQPQHF.

The chain links TRBV19 to TRBJ1-5, with D unresolved. CDR1 is LNHDA and CDR2 is SQIVND in the germline V gene (reference sequence). This CDR3 comprises 12 residues. Trimming removed 7 bases from V and 5 bases from J, with 9 bases in between. The CDR3 bases are TGTGCCAGTACCGGGTACGATCAGCCCCAGCATTTT. Translated, it gives CASTGYDQPQHF.

This rearrangement joins TRBV7-2 to TRBJ2-2; 11 nucleotides align to TRBD1. After removal of 4 bases from V and 7 bases from J, the junction contained 5 bases not matched to a gene. Germline V CDR1 and CDR2: SGHTA, FQGNSA. The CDR3 extends over 15 amino acids. The CDR3 loop is CASSSRTGGGGELFF. The CDR3 DNA follows: TGTGCCAGCAGCTCCCGGACAGGGGGCGGCGGGGAGCTGTTTTTT.

The chain couples TRBV5-1 to TRBJ1-4; unclear D gene. Trimming took off 0 bases at V and 5 bases at J, with 8 bases between the two ends. The CDR3 covers 14 residues. From germline, CDR1 is SGHRS and CDR2 YFSETQ. The CDR3 reads CASSLVPDNEKLFF. As DNA, the CDR3 is TGCGCCAGCAGCTTGGTACCGGACAATGAAAAACTGTTTTTT.

A remark on this clone: A junction boundary mismatches the germline segment, possibly from a read error. In the same sample, other DNA sequences code for this CDR3. CDR3 loop: CASSPETGGPYEQYF. The CDR3 region has the DNA TGTGCCAGCAGCCCCGAGACAGGGGGACCCTACGAGCAGTACTTT. V is TRBV7-2 and J is TRBJ2-7; TRBD1 agrees at 9 bases. CDR3 length: 15 amino acids. Germline values: CDR1 SGHTA, CDR2 FQGNSA.

This chain connects TRBV7-2 to TRBJ2-2, with D hard to call. This CDR3 spans 14 amino acids. V was pared by 3 bases and J by 4 bases, with 9 bases between. Germline V gives CDR1 SGHTA, CDR2 FQGNSA. CDR3 sequence reads: CASSLIRGTGELFF. The CDR3 DNA reads TGTGCCAGCAGCTTGATCAGAGGCACCGGGGAGCTGTTTTTT.

The chain recombines TRBV11-2 with TRBJ2-7; 10 bases align to TRBD1. V gave up 1 base and J gave up 3 bases; unmatched junction bases: 6. The CDR3 runs to 16 residues. CDR1 is SGHAT, CDR2 FQNNGV, per germline. Here the CDR3 reads CASSLVSGTGVYEQYF. CDR3 nucleotides: TGTGCCAGCAGCTTAGTCTCCGGGACAGGGGTCTACGAGCAGTACTTC.